The source of this T cell receptor (beta chain) is a study of blood T cell repertoires in COVID-19. Looking at the study overall: In each case, the material was cDNA or gDNA derived from T cells, B-cell-depleted T cells, or PBMCs.

Germline CDR1 LNHDA, CDR2 SQIVND (reference sequence). Trimming removed 6 bases from V and 6 bases from J, with 14 bases in between. This CDR3 region has 14 residues. Here immunoSEQ multiplex PCR was the method, and the copy in TCRdb shows in-frame clones only, minus some. The sample records nearly 55,000 clones, roughly 86% being singletons. The chain uses TRBV19 and TRBJ2-2; maybe TRBD2 (6 bases). This TCR derives from a man aged 65 to 85 with active COVID-19. The sample was peripheral blood. CDR3 protein: CASSPGLPPGELFF. In DNA form, the CDR3 reads TGTGCCAGTAGCCCGGGACTCCCTCCCGGGGAGCTGTTTTTT.